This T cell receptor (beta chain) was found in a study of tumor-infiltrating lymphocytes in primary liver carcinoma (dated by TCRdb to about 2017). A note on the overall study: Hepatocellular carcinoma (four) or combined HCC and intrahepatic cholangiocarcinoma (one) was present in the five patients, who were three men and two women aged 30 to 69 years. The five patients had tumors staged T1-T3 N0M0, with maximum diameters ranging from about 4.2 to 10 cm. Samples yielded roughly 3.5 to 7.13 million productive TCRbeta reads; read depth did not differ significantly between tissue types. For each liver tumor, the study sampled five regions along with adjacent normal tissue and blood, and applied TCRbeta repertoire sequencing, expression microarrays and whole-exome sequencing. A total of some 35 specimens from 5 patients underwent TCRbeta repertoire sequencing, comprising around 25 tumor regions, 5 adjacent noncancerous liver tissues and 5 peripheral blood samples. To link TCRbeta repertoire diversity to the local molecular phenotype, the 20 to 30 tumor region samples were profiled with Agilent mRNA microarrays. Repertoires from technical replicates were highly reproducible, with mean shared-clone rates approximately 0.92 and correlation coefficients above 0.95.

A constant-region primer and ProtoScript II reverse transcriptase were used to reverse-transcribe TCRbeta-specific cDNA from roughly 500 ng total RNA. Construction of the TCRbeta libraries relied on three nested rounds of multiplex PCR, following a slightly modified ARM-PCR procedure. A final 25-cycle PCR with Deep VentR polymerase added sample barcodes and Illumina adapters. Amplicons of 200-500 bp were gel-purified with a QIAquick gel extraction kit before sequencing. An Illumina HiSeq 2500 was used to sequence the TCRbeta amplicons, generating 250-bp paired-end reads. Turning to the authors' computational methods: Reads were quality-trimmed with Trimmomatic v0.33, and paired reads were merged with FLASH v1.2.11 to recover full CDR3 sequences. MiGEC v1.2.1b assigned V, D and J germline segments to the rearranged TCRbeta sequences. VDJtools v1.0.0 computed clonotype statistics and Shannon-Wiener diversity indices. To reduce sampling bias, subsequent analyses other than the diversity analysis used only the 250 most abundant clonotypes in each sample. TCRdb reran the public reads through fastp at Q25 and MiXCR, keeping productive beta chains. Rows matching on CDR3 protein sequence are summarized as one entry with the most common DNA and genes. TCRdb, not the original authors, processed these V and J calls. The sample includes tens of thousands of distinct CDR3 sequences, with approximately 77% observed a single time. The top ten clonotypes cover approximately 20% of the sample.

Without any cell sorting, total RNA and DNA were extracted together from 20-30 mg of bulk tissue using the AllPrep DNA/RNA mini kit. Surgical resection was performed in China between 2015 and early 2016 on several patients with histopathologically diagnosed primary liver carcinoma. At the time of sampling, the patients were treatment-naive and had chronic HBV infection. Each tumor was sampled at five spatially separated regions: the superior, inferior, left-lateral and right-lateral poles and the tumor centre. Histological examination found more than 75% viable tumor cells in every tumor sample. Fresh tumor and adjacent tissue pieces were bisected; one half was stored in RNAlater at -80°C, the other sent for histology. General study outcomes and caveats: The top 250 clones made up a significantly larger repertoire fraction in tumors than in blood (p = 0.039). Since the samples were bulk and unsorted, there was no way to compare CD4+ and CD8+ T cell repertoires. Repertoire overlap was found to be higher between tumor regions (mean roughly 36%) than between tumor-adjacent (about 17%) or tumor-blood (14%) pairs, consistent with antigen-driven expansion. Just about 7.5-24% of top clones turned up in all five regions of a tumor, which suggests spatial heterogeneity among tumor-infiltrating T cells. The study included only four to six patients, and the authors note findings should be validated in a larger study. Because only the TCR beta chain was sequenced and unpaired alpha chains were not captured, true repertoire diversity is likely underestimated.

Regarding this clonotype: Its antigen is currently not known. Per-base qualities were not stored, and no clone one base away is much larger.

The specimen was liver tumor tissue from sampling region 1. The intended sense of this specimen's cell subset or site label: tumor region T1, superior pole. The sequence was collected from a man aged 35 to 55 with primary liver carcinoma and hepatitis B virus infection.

The base sequence is TGTGCCAGCAGTTTCCCGACTACTAAAGAGACCCAGTACTTC. The resulting protein is CASSFPTTKETQYF. The V and J segments used are TRBV12-3 or TRBV12-4 and TRBJ2-5; TRBD2 could be the D gene, as 5 bases match. The CDR3 runs 14 residues from the cysteine to the phenylalanine. The entry retains the CDR3 DNA only, 42 bases that are in frame from base 1. V is cut by 3 bases and J by 3 bases, and the space between the germline ends is 11 bases.